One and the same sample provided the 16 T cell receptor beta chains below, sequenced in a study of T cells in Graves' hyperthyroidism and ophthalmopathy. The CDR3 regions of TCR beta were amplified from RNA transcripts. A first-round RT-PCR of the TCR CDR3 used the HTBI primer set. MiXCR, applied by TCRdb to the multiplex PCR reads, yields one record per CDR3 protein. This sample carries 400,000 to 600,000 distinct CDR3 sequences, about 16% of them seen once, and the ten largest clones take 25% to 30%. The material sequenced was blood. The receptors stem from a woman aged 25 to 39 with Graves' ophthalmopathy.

DNA of the CDR3: TGTGCCAGCAGCGTAGTTATGGACGGCTTTGACAATGAGCAGTTCTTC. Translation gives CASSVVMDGFDNEQFF. V is TRBV3-1 and J is TRBJ2-1, with D uncertain. Deletions cut 5 bases from V and 5 bases from J, with 19 bases between. From germline, CDR1 is LGHDT and CDR2 YNNKEL (reference sequence). This CDR3 region has 16 residues.

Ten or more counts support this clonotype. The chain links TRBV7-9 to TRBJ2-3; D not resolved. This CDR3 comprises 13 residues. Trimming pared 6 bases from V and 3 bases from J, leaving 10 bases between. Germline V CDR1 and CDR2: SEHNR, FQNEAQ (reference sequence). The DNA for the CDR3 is TGTGCCAGCAGTTGGGATGGGACAGATACGCAGTATTTT. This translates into CASSWDGTDTQYF.

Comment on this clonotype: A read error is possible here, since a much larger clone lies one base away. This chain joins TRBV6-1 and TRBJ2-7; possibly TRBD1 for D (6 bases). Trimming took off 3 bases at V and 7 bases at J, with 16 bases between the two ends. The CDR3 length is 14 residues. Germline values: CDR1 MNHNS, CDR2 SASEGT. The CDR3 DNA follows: TGTGCCAGCAGTGATGCAGGGGTGACAAGAGAGCAGTACTTC. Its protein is CASSDAGVTREQYF.

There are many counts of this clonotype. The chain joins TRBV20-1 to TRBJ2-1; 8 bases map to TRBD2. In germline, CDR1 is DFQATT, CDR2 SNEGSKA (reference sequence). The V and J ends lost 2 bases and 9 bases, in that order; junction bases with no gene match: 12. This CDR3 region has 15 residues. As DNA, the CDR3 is TGCAGTGCTAGACCCGGGACTAGGTTTATGGGTGAGCAGTTCTTC. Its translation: CSARPGTRFMGEQFF.

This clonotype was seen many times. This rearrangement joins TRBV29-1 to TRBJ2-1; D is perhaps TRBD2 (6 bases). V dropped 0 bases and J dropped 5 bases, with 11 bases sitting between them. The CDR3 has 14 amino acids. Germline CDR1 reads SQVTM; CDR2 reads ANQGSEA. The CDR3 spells CSVEDRGTNNEQFF. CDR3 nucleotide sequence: TGCAGCGTTGAAGATCGGGGGACCAACAATGAGCAGTTCTTC.

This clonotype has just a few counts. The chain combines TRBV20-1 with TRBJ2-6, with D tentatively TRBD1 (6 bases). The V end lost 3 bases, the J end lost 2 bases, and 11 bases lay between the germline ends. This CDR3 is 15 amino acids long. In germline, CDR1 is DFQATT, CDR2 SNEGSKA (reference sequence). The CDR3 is CSASENRAGANVLTF. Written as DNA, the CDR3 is TGCAGTGCTAGCGAAAACAGGGCTGGGGCCAACGTCCTGACTTTC.

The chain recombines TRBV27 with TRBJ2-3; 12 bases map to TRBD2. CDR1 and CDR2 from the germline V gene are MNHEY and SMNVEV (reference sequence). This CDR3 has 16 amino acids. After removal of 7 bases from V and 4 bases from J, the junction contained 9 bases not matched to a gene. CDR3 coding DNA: TGTGCCAGCACCCGACTAGCGGGAGCAGGTGCAGATACGCAGTATTTT. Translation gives CASTRLAGAGADTQYF.

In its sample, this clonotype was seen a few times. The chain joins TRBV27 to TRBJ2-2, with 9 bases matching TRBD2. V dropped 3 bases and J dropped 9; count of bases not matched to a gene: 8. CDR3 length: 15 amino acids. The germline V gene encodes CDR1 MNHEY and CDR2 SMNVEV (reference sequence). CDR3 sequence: CASSFVSSGNRELFF. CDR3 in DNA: TGTGCCAGCAGTTTTGTGTCTAGCGGGAACAGGGAGCTGTTTTTT.

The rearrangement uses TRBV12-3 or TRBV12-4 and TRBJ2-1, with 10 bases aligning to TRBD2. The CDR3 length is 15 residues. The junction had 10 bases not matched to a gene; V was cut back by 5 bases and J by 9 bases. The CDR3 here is CASSAPSGSGSEQFF. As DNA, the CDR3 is TGTGCCAGCAGTGCACCTAGCGGGAGTGGAAGTGAGCAGTTCTTC.

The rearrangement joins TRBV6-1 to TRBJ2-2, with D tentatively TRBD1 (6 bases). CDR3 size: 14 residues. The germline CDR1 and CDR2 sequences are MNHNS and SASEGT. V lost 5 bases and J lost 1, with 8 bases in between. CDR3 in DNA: TGTGCCAGCAGTACGGACAGGAACACCGGGGAGCTGTTTTTT. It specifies CASSTDRNTGELFF.

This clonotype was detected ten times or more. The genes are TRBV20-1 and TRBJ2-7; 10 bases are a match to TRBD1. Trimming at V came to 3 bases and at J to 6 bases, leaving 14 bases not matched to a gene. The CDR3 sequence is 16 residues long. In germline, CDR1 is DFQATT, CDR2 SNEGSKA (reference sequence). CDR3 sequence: CSARVSGDRGTVEQYF. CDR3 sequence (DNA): TGCAGTGCTAGGGTTTCGGGGGACAGGGGTACGGTCGAGCAGTACTTC.

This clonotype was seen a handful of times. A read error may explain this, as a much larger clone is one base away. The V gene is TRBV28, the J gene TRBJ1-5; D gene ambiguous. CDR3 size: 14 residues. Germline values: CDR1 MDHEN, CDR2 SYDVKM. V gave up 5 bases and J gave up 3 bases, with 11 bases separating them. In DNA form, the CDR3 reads TGTGCCAGCAGTATCCGGGGTATCAATCAGCCCCAGCATTTT. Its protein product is CASSIRGINQPQHF.

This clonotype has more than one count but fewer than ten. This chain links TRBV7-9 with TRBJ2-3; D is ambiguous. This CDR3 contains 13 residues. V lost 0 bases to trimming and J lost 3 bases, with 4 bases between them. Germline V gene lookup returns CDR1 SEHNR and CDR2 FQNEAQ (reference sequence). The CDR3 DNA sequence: TGTGCCAGCAGCTTAGCACAGACAGATACGCAGTATTTT. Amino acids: CASSLAQTDTQYF.

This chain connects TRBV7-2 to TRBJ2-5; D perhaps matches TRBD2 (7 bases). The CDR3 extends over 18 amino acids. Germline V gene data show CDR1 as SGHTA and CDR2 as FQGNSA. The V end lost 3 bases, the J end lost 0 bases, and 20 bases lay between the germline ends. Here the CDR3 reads CASSFASRGGSYQETQYF. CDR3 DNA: TGTGCCAGCAGCTTCGCGTCTAGGGGGGGCTCGTACCAAGAGACCCAGTACTTC.

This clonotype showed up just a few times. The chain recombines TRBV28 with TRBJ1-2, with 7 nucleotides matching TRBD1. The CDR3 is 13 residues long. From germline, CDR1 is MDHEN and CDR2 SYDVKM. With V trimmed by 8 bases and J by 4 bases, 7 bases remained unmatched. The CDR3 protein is CASGLRGSYGYTF. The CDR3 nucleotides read TGTGCCAGCGGGCTCAGGGGGTCCTATGGCTACACCTTC.

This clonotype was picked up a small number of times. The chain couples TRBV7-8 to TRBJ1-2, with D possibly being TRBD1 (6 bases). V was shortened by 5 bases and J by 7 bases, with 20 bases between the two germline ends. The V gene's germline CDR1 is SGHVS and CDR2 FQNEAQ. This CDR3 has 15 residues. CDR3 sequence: CASSPGVLGALGYTF. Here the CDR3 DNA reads TGTGCCAGCAGCCCAGGGGTATTGGGGGCGCTTGGCTACACCTTC.